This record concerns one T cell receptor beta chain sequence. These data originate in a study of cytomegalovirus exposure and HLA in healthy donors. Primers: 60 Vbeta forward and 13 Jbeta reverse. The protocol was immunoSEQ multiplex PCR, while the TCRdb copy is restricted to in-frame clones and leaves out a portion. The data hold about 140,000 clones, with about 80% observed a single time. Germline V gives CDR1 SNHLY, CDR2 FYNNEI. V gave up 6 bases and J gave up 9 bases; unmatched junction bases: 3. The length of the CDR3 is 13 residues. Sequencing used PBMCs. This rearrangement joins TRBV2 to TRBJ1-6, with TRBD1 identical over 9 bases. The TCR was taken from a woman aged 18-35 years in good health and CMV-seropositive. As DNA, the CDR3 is TGTGCCAGCAGGGGACAGGGAGCTTCACCCCTCCACTTT. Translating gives CASRGQGASPLHF. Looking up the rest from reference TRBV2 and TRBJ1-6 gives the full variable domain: EPEVTQTPSHQVTQMGQEVILRCVPISNHLYFYWYRQILGQKVEFLVSFYNNEISEKSEIFDDQFSVERPDGSNFTLKIRSTKLEDSAMYFCASRGQGASPLHFGNGTRLTVT.